This T cell receptor (beta chain) is drawn from a study of PD-1 blockade in classical Hodgkin lymphoma. Time point specified: cycle 4 day 1 (C4D1), after five to seven weeks of nivolumab. All patients relapsed after autologous stem cell transplantation, and brentuximab vedotin exposure varied. Using immunoSEQ multiplex PCR, the repertoire was profiled, and TCRdb retains in-frame clones only, with some absent. This sample has 57,000 or so clones, with roughly nine tenths found just once. The CDR3 is 11 amino acids. The ends were cut back, 11 bases at V and 0 bases at J, with 6 bases in the middle. Germline V lookup: CDR1 ENHRY, CDR2 SYGVKD.

The TCR was taken from a human donor with classical Hodgkin lymphoma. The J gene is TRBJ2-3, the V gene TRBV10-3; D gene ambiguous. The input for sequencing was peripheral blood mononuclear cells (PBMCs), taken before the fourth cycle of nivolumab. The CDR3 sequence: CALGSTDTQYF. For the CDR3, the DNA is TGTGCCCTCGGGAGCACAGATACGCAGTATTTT.